The rows below give T cell receptor beta chains drawn from one sample of a study of blood T cell repertoires in COVID-19. Using immunoSEQ multiplex PCR, the repertoire was profiled, and TCRdb retains in-frame clones only, with some absent. Found here are fewer than 350,000 clones, 89% of them singletons; the top ten hold 1.7%. Sequencing used PBMCs or T cells enriched from blood (not recorded which). Receptors originate from a middle-aged woman who had recovered from COVID-19. Both conserved end residues are part of each CDR3. Size is omitted from some rows. Given values are once, few, many or a class for expanded clones.

J,V,size,CDR3
TRBJ2-1,TRBV3-1/TRBV3-2,-,CASSQGGEQFF
TRBJ1-2,TRBV21-1,-,CASSKAVRQGAKYYGYTF
TRBJ1-1,TRBV29-1,-,CSVGGVISLRAEAFF
TRBJ2-7,TRBV7-2,-,CASSPHREHYEQYF
TRBJ1-4,TRBV6-1,-,CASSEIAVLVSENEKLFF
TRBJ1-1,TRBV18,-,CASSPQGTEAFF
TRBJ2-7,TRBV5-4,-,CASSFDYREGEQYF
TRBJ2-2,TRBV25-1,-,CASGQGSNTGELFF
TRBJ1-1,TRBV11-2,-,CASSWQGNTEAFF
TRBJ1-2,TRBV19,-,CASSPGGYGYTF
TRBJ2-6,TRBV24-1,-,CATKRTGKRSGANVLTF
TRBJ1-1,TRBV7-2,-,CASSFAGTANTEAFF
TRBJ2-2,TRBV30,-,CAWSVRGPNTGELFF
TRBJ2-5,TRBV7-6,-,CASSLFGGAIRETQYF
TRBJ2-1,TRBV7-2,once,CASSPRLLSSYNEQFF
TRBJ2-5,TRBV5-4,-,CASSPGLAGGAQYF
TRBJ1-5,TRBV6-2/TRBV6-3,-,CASSYLLDSGAGGNQPQHF
TRBJ1-2,TRBV6-5,-,CASRNRDPRFGYTF
TRBJ1-2,TRBV30,-,CAWKDLRRQGYTF
TRBJ1-1,TRBV5-4,-,CASSLAQGMNTEAFF
TRBJ2-4,TRBV18,-,CASSPGTGGLGIQYF
TRBJ2-2,TRBV6-5,-,CASGGGSVTGELFF